This T cell receptor beta chain was captured in a study of T-cell memory formation after mild COVID-19. General study findings and limits: CD8+ contracting clones occupied EMRA, while CD4+ ones occupied mainly CM and EM. A second wave expanding day 15 to 37 was CD4+-biased; contracting clones were balanced.

In this sample, this clonotype turned up a few times. Its antigen is not identified. TCRdb used MiXCR to reprocess the 5' RACE reads, holding one entry per CDR3 protein. The sample contains hundreds of thousands of distinct CDR3 sequences, 20% to 25% of which appear only once. The receptor comes from a man aged 18 to 29 who had mild COVID-19 (a few samples of this study predate the infection). Cell type and time point are not known. The sequencing sample was made of PBMCs or a T cell subset sorted from them (not recorded which).

The CDR3 DNA sequence: TGCGCCAGCAGCTCGGACGCCGGGCCTACATATGGCTACACCTTC. The encoded protein is CASSSDAGPTYGYTF. The gene calls are TRBV5-1 and TRBJ1-2; D remains unclear. Germline assignment: CDR1 SGHRS and CDR2 YFSETQ. Trimming removed 3 bases at V and 5 bases at J, with 17 bases between. The CDR3 totals 15 residues. Together with reference TRBV5-1 and TRBJ1-2, the CDR3 gives the full variable domain: KAGVTQTPRYLIKTRGQQVTLSCSPISGHRSVSWYQQTPGQGLQFLFEYFSETQRNKGNFPGRFSGRQFSNSRSEMNVSTLELGDSALYLCASSSDAGPTYGYTFGSGTRLTVV.